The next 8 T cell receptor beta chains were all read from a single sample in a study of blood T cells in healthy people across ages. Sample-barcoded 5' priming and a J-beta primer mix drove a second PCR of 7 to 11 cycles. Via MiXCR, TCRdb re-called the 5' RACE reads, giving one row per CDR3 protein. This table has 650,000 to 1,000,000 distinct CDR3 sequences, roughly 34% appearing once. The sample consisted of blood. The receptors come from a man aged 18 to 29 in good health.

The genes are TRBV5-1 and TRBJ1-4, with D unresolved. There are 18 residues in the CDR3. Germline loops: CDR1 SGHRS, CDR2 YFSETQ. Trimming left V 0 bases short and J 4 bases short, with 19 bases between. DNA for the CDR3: TGCGCCAGCAGCTTGGTTTCGAGCCAATCACCCGATAATGAAAAACTGTTTTTT. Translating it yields CASSLVSSQSPDNEKLFF.

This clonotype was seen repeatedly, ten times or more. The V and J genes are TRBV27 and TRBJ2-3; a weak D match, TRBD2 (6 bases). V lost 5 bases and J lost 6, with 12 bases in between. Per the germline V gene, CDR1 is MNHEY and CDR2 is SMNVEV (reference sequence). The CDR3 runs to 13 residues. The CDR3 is CASSRDFGDTQYF. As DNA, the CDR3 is TGTGCCAGCAGTCGGGACTTTGGGGATACGCAGTATTTT.

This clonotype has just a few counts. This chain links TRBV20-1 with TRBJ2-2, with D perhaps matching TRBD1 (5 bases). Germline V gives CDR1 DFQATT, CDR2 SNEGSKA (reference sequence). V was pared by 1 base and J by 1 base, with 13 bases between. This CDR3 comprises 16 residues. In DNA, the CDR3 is TGCAGTGCTAGAGGTTGGGGCCTTGGGAACACCGGGGAGCTGTTTTTT. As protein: CSARGWGLGNTGELFF.

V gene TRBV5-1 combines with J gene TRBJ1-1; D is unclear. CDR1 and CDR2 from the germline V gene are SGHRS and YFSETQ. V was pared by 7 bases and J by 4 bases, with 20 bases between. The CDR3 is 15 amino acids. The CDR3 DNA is TGCGCCAGCTCCCCTTACCCGGGATCCTTCACTGAAGCTTTCTTT. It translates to CASSPYPGSFTEAFF. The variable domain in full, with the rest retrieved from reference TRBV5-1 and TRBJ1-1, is KAGVTQTPRYLIKTRGQQVTLSCSPISGHRSVSWYQQTPGQGLQFLFEYFSETQRNKGNFPGRFSGRQFSNSRSEMNVSTLELGDSALYLCASSPYPGSFTEAFFGQGTRLTVV.

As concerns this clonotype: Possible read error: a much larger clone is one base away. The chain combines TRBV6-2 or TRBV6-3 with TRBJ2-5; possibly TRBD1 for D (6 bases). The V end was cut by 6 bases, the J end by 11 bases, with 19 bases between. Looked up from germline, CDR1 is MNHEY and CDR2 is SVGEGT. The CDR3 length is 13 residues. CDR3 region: CASRGHPEDEQYF. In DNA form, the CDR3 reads TGTGCCAGCAGGGGACACCCCGAAGATGAGCAGTACTTC.

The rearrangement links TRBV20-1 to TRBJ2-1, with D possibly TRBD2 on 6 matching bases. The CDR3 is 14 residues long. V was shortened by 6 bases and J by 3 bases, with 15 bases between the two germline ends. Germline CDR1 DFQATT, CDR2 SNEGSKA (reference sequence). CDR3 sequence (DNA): TGCAGTGCCCCCCCGCGGGGTAGCTACAATGAGCAGTTCTTC. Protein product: CSAPPRGSYNEQFF.

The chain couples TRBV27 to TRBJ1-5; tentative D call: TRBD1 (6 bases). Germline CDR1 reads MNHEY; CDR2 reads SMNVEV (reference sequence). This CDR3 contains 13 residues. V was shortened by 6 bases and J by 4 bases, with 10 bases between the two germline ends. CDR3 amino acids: CASSIGQNQPQHF. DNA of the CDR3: TGTGCCAGCAGCATCGGACAGAATCAGCCCCAGCATTTT.

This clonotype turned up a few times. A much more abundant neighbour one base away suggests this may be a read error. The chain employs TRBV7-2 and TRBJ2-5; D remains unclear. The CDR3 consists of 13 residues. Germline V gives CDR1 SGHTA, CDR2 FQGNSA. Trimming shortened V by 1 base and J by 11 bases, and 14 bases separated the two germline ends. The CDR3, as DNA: TGTGCCAGCAGCTTAGGCGTCAATAATGAGCAGTACTTC. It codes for CASSLGVNNEQYF.